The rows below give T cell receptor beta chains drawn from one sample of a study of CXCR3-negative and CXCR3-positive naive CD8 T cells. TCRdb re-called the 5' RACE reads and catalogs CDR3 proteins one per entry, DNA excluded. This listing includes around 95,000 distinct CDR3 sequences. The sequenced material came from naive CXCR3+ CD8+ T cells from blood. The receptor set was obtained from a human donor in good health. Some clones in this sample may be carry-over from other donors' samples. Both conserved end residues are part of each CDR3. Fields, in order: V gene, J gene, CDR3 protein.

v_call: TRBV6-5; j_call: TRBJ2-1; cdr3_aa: CASSYSIVSSYNEQFF
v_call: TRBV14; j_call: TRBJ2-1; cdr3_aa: CASSQDRRSYEQFF
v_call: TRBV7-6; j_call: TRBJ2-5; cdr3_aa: CASSLAEVEGETQYF
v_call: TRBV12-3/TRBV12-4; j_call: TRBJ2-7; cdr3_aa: CASRAGTAYEQYF
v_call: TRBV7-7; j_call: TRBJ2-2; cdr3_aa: CASSPRGVWEEAGELFF
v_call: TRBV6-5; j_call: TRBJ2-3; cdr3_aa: CASRYRTSTDTQYF
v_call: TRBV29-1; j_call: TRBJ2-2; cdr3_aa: CSVEREGKSNTGELFF
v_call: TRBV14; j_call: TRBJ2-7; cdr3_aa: CASSTGRFYEQYF
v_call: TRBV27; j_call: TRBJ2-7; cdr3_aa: CASSFKGEQYF
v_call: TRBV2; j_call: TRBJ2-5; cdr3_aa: CASRPGEYNQETQYF
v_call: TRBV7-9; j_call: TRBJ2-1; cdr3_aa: CASRDIESSEQFF
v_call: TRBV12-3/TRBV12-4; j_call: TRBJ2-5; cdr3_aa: CASSFQVFRGSGGAQETQYF
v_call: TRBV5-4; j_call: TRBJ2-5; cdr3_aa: CASRPQGEETQYF
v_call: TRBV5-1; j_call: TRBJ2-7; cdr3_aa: CASSAPGQGRFRREQYF
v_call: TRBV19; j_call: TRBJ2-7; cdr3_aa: CASSIAGIYYEQYF
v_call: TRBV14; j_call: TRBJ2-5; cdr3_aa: CASSQDWILGLAEQETQYF
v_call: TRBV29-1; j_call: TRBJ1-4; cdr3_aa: CSVDTGEDEKLFF
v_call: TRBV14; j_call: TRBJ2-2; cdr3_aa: CASSQIISPPGELFF
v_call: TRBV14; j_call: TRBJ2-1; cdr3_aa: CASSLSGEGQFF
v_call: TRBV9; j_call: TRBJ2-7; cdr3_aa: CASSPTEISYEQYF
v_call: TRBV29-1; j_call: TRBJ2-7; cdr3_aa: CSVMGLAGLEQYF
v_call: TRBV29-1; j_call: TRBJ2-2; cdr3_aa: CSVKGQGAIAGELFF
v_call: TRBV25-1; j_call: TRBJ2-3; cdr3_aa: CASSEPGRRTDTQYF
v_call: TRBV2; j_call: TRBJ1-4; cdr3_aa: CASSPGQTTNEKLFF
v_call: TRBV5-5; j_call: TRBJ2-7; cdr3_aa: CASSLWQTYEQYF
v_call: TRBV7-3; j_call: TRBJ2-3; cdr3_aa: CASSLRGMGTGPESSTDTQYF
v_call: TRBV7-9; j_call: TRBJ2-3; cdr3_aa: CASSGPLGSTDTQYF
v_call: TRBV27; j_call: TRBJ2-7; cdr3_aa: CASGGQGGFPYEWQYF
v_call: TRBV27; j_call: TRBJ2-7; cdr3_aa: CASSLGGAWEQYF
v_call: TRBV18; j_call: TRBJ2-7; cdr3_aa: CASSPPEGLDEQYF
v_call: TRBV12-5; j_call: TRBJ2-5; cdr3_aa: CASGTPRGRETQYF
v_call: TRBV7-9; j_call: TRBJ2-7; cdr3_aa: CASSLARGRTADEQYF
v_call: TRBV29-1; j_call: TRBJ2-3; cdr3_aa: CSVEGTSGGADTQYF
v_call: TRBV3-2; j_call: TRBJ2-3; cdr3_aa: CASSQDSSPDTQYF
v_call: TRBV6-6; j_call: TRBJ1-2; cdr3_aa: CASSYGRDLGLGGYGYTF
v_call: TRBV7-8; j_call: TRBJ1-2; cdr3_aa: CASSPGTGLIKGFSNYGYTF
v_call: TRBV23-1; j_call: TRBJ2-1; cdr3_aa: CASSQSRREDSYNEQFF
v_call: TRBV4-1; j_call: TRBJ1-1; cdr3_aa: CASSQGQGFEAFF
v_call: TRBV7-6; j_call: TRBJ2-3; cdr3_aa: CASSRTGADTQYF